This T cell receptor beta chain was obtained from a study of T cell changes during pregnancy in multiple sclerosis (dated by TCRdb to the late 2010s). Study-level background: In women with multiple sclerosis, the researchers looked at how the T cell repertoire shifted as pregnancy progressed.

Receptor libraries were prepared by the immunoSEQ multiplex PCR assay. TCRdb obtained this table from immuneACCESS and retained in-frame rearrangements with V and J assigned. These tables miss some clones; where compared with another copy, unresolved V genes account for less than half of the shortfall, and the remainder is unexplained. The sample records about 84,000 clones, approximately 94% of which are singletons. The top ten clonotypes cover about 2.5% of the sample. Notes on this clone: Its cognate antigen has yet to be identified. No qualities accompany the bases; no much larger clone lies one base away.

The CDR3 spans 13 residues, from the cysteine through the phenylalanine. Of the read, only the CDR3 DNA is kept; its 39 bases are in frame from base 1. CDR1 MDHEN and CDR2 SYDVKM were looked up in the germline V gene. Trimming takes 4 bases from V and 6 bases from J, and the germline ends sit 12 bases apart. This receptor was identified in a female donor with multiple sclerosis, enrolled in a pregnancy study. Rearrangement joined TRBV28 to TRBJ1-2; possibly the D gene is TRBD1, per 5 matching bases. The sample here was peripheral blood, taken in the third trimester of pregnancy. The CDR3 amino acid sequence is: CASSWGRYDGYTF. At the DNA level, the sequence is TGTGCCAGCAGTTGGGGCAGGTACGATGGCTACACCTTC.